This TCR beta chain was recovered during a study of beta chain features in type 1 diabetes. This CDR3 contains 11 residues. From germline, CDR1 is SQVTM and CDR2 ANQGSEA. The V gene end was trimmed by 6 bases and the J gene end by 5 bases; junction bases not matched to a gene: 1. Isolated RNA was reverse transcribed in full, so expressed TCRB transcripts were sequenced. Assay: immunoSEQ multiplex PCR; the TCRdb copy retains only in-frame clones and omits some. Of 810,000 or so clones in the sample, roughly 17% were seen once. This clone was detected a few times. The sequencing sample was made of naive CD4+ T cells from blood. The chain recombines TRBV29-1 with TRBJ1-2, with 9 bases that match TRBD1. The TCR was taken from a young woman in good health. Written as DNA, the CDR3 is TGCAGCGTGGGGACAGGGTATGGCTACACCTTC. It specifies CSVGTGYGYTF.